This TCR beta chain was sequenced during a study of T cells in women clearing cervical HPV infection. For the study at large: Case blood was drawn a median approximately 150 days after lesion detection. HLA type stays a possible confounder, typing being limited. Study results and caveats: Associations may precede or follow infection; HPV-specific or memory T cells were not isolated.

The V gene lost 3 bases and the J gene lost 3 bases, with 8 bases spanning the gap. This CDR3 region has 13 residues. The germline CDR1 and CDR2 sequences are WNHNN and SYGVQD (reference sequence). Measured with immunoSEQ multiplex PCR; TCRdb has only the in-frame clones, and not every one. This sample's clone table lists around 31,000 clones. Concerning this clone itself: Its antigen is not known. The CDR3 extends 3 residues past the end of the read, so its final part is completed from the germline J gene.

Sequenced: blood buffy coat. The receptor's source is a woman aged 18-69 years with a cervical HPV16 infection that either progressed to CIN3+ or cleared (not recorded which). This chain links TRBV10-1 with TRBJ1-2, with TRBD1 as a possible D gene (6 bases). This chain's CDR3 is CASSDYRDYGYTF. The sequenced CDR3 bases are TGCGCCAGCAGTGACTACAGGGACTATGGC.